A single sample is the source of the 5 T cell receptor beta chains below, sequenced in a study of blood T cell repertoires in COVID-19. The protocol was immunoSEQ multiplex PCR, while the TCRdb copy is restricted to in-frame clones and leaves out a portion. The repertoire has under 250,000 clones, 80% of them found once; the top ten carry about 4.3%. The sample was PBMCs or T cells enriched from blood (not recorded which). These receptors were taken from a man younger than 40 with acute COVID-19.

The chain joins TRBV11-2 to TRBJ2-2; maybe TRBD1 (5 bases). V was clipped by 4 bases and J by 5 bases, with 23 bases between them. Germline V gene sequence: CDR1 SGHAT, CDR2 FQNNGV. The CDR3 contains 18 residues. CDR3 region: CASSSRLDTSRWTGELFF. CDR3 coding DNA: TGTGCCAGCAGCTCCCGGTTGGACACCTCTCGTTGGACCGGGGAGCTGTTTTTT.

This clone has just one count. The chain links TRBV19 to TRBJ2-1; 11 nucleotides agree with TRBD2. The CDR3 consists of 15 residues. The germline V gene encodes CDR1 LNHDA and CDR2 SQIVND (reference sequence). Trimming removed 3 bases from V and 5 bases from J; junction bases left unmatched: 3. The CDR3 DNA reads as TGTGCCAGTAGTATGACTAGCGGGGTCAACAATGAGCAGTTCTTC. Translation gives CASSMTSGVNNEQFF.

This chain links TRBV5-1 with TRBJ2-7; 13 nucleotides line up with TRBD2. The CDR3 loop spans 17 amino acids. Germline V lookup: CDR1 SGHRS, CDR2 YFSETQ. The V and J ends lost 7 bases and 4 bases, in that order; junction bases with no gene match: 14. CDR3 sequence reads: CASRTLQLAGGPYEQYF. CDR3 DNA: TGCGCCAGCCGAACACTACAACTAGCGGGGGGGCCGTACGAGCAGTACTTC.

This clone was seen a few times. The chain joins TRBV10-3 to TRBJ2-5; TRBD2 matches 10 bases. This CDR3 is built from 15 residues. J lost 3 bases, V lost 5 bases, and 6 bases had no gene match. Germline assignment: CDR1 ENHRY and CDR2 SYGVKD. Written as DNA, the CDR3 is TGTGCCATCAGTCCTAGCGGGGGCACAAAAGAGACCCAGTACTTC. Translating gives CAISPSGGTKETQYF.

This chain uses TRBV19 with TRBJ1-6; D may be TRBD1 (5 bases). From germline, CDR1 is LNHDA and CDR2 SQIVND (reference sequence). Trimming took 2 bases from V and 4 from J, leaving 12 bases between them. The CDR3 totals 16 residues. For the CDR3, the DNA is TGTGCCAGTAGTATATATCTAGGGGTTTATAATTCACCCCTCCACTTT. This translates into CASSIYLGVYNSPLHF.